The 8 T cell receptor beta chains reported below all come from one sample, sequenced in a study of T cells in localized non-small cell lung cancer. TCRdb's table, derived via immunoSEQ multiplex PCR, lists solely in-frame clones and lacks some. The sample contains 78,000 or so clones, about 83% of which appear only once. This material consisted of peripheral blood, taken before any cancer treatment. The receptor set was obtained from a man aged 40 to 70 with stage I lung adenocarcinoma.

CDR3 in DNA: TGTGCCAGCAGTTATAATGCGGGGGACCGCGATGGATGGGATGATGGAAACACCATATATTTT. The encoded protein is CASSYNAGDRDGWDDGNTIYF. The chain couples TRBV28 to TRBJ1-3, with D perhaps TRBD1 (5 bases). The germline V and J ends were trimmed by 4 bases and 3 bases, with 31 bases remaining between them. Germline V gene data show CDR1 as MDHEN and CDR2 as SYDVKM. CDR3 length: 21 residues.

The chain uses TRBV2 and TRBJ1-2; D is ambiguous. The CDR3 contains 14 residues. Germline CDR1 SNHLY, CDR2 FYNNEI. Trimming took 5 bases from V and 3 from J, leaving 13 bases between them. CDR3 region: CASSPEWGYYGYTF. The DNA for the CDR3 is TGTGCCAGCAGTCCTGAGTGGGGATACTATGGCTACACCTTC.

The chain carries TRBV6-5 and TRBJ2-7; D possibly matches TRBD1 or TRBD2 (5 bases each). The CDR3 has 12 residues. V lost 8 bases, J lost 2 bases, and 10 bases lay in between. Germline V lookup: CDR1 MNHEY, CDR2 SVGAGI. This chain's CDR3 is CASGDPPYEQYF. The CDR3 DNA sequence: TGTGCCAGCGGGGACCCACCCTACGAGCAGTACTTC.

This rearrangement joins TRBV19 to TRBJ2-2; 10 bases map to TRBD2. V lost 3 bases, J lost 6 bases, and 4 bases stayed unmatched. Germline loops: CDR1 LNHDA, CDR2 SQIVND (reference sequence). This CDR3 has 15 amino acids. The CDR3 here is CASSMERGGPGELFF. In DNA form, the CDR3 reads TGTGCCAGTAGTATGGAGCGGGGGGGCCCCGGGGAGCTGTTTTTT.

This chain connects TRBV28 to TRBJ2-6; 12 bases line up with TRBD2. Germline lookup yields CDR1 MDHEN and CDR2 SYDVKM. Trimming took 6 bases from V and 1 from J; bases not matched to a gene: 4. The CDR3 consists of 17 residues. CDR3: CASSRTSGVSGANVLTF. In DNA form, the CDR3 reads TGTGCCAGCAGCCGGACTAGCGGGGTTTCTGGGGCCAACGTCCTGACTTTC.

The chain carries TRBV6-1 and TRBJ1-5; 7 bases agree with TRBD1. V dropped 7 bases and J dropped 6; count of bases not matched to a gene: 12. CDR3 size: 15 residues. Per germline, CDR1 MNHNS and CDR2 SASEGT. CDR3 coding DNA: TGTGCCAGCACCTTGGGACAGCCGCAAAGTCAGCCCCAGCATTTT. Its translation: CASTLGQPQSQPQHF.

The V gene is TRBV20-1, the J gene TRBJ2-5, with D unresolved. This CDR3 spans 10 amino acids. With 5 bases removed from V and 3 bases from J, the gap between germline ends came to 4 bases. Germline V gene sequence: CDR1 DFQATT, CDR2 SNEGSKA (reference sequence). CDR3 in amino acids: CSAPEETQYF. CDR3 in DNA: TGCAGTGCTCCGGAAGAGACCCAGTACTTC.

The chain has TRBV9 and TRBJ2-7, with TRBD2 matching 10 bases. The V gene's germline CDR1 is SGDLS and CDR2 YYNGEE. Trimming removed 4 bases from V and 3 bases from J; junction bases left unmatched: 10. CDR3 length equals 16 residues. The CDR3 nucleotides are TGTGCCAGCAGCCCTAAAGGACTAGCGGAAAACTACGAGCAGTACTTC. The encoded protein is CASSPKGLAENYEQYF.